The 17 T cell receptor beta chains presented below share a single source sample, sequenced in a study of blood T cells in healthy people across ages. With a J-beta primer mix and a sample-barcoded 5' primer, a second PCR ran about 7 to 12 cycles. In TCRdb, the 5' RACE reads were re-called with MiXCR into one record per CDR3 protein. Of around 1,900,000 distinct CDR3 sequences in the sample, 30% to 40% were seen once. Sequenced: blood. All receptors come from a human donor in good health.

Only a few counts were recorded for this clonotype. The chain combines TRBV29-1 with TRBJ2-1; 8 nucleotides match TRBD1. Trimming at V came to 4 bases and at J to 5 bases, leaving 4 bases not matched to a gene. The CDR3 loop spans 13 amino acids. The germline gives CDR1 SQVTM, CDR2 ANQGSEA. Written as DNA, the CDR3 is TGCAGCGTTGCCCAGGGGGCGGACAATGAGCAGTTCTTC. Protein: CSVAQGADNEQFF.

Comment on this clonotype: The germline gene is not matched at one end of the junction; a read error may be the cause. The chain links TRBV7-2 to TRBJ2-3; the D gene is possibly TRBD2 (5 bases). The CDR3 length is 13 residues. The germline CDR1 and CDR2 sequences are SGHTA and FQGNSA. CDR3 loop: CASSIPSIDTQYF. CDR3 nucleotide sequence: TGTGCCAGCAGCATCCCTAGCATAGATACGCAGTATTTT.

The chain links TRBV6-1 to TRBJ1-1; 7 positions agree with TRBD1. Germline CDR1 MNHNS, CDR2 SASEGT. The CDR3 loop spans 14 amino acids. The junction had 11 bases not matched to a gene; V was cut back by 6 bases and J by 7 bases. The CDR3 nucleotides are TGTGCCAGCAGGAAGACGACAGGGAGTAGTGAAGCTTTCTTT. It is translated as CASRKTTGSSEAFF.

CDR3 in DNA: TGTGCCACCAGTGACCTGGACGAAAACTATGGCTACACCTTC. Encoded protein: CATSDLDENYGYTF. The rearrangement links TRBV24-1 to TRBJ1-2; D remains unclear. The germline V gene encodes CDR1 KGHDR and CDR2 SFDVKD. The CDR3 is 14 amino acids. V dropped 4 bases and J dropped 2 bases, with 10 bases sitting between them.

A few counts support this clonotype. J is TRBJ2-7 and V is TRBV10-3; 9 bases match TRBD1. V was clipped by 4 bases and J by 0 bases; unmatched bases: 4. This CDR3 region has 15 residues. CDR1 and CDR2 from the germline V gene are ENHRY and SYGVKD. CDR3 residues: CAISARTGVSYEQYF. The CDR3, as DNA: TGTGCCATCAGTGCCCGGACAGGGGTCTCCTACGAGCAGTACTTC.

This clonotype was counted between two and nine times. V usage is TRBV4-3 and J usage is TRBJ2-7; TRBD2 aligns across 7 bases. The germline CDR1 and CDR2 sequences are LGHNA and YSLEER. CDR3 size: 14 residues. V shed 0 bases and J 5 bases; nucleotides not matched to a gene: 4. Written as DNA, the CDR3 is TGCGCCAGCAGCCAAGAGGGGGGGATCCACGAGCAGTACTTC. Its protein product is CASSQEGGIHEQYF.

V is TRBV2 and J is TRBJ2-1; 10 nucleotides match TRBD2. The V gene's germline CDR1 is SNHLY and CDR2 FYNNEI. The CDR3 consists of 16 residues. V dropped 8 bases and J dropped 10; count of bases not matched to a gene: 17. The CDR3 spells CASQPRAVAGGLEQFF. The CDR3 DNA is TGTGCCAGCCAACCCAGGGCGGTAGCGGGGGGTCTGGAGCAGTTCTTC.

This sequence joins TRBV7-3 and TRBJ2-2, with D tentatively TRBD1 or TRBD2 (5 bases each). Germline CDR1 and CDR2: SGHTA and FQGTGA. The CDR3 has 15 residues. Trimming pared 5 bases from V and 6 bases from J, leaving 16 bases between. The CDR3 sequence: CASSTGTLGAGELFF. In DNA, the CDR3 is TGTGCCAGCAGCACTGGGACCCTCGGGGCCGGGGAGCTGTTTTTT.

As to this clonotype: The final CDR3 position lacks the conserved phenylalanine or tryptophan, pointing to a likely read error. Here the CDR3 reads CASSSGPATHTEAFL. The CDR3 DNA follows: TGCGCCAGCAGCTCGGGCCCCGCCACACACACTGAAGCTTTCTTG. V and J are TRBV4-1 and TRBJ1-1; D remains unclear. CDR3 size: 15 residues. Germline V lookup: CDR1 MGHRA, CDR2 YSYEKL. Trimming took 5 bases from V and 3 from J, leaving 16 bases between them.

The rearrangement joins TRBV20-1 to TRBJ2-5; D is ambiguous. V shed 4 bases and J shed 3 bases, with 12 bases lying between them. The CDR3 contains 13 residues. Germline loops: CDR1 DFQATT, CDR2 SNEGSKA (reference sequence). CDR3 protein: CSATVTVKETQYF. CDR3 nucleotides: TGCAGTGCTACTGTTACTGTAAAAGAGACCCAGTACTTC.

V and J are TRBV10-3 and TRBJ2-4, with TRBD1 matching over 7 bases. The DNA end is more similar to TRBJ2-7, so the J call may be wrong. The CDR3 has 16 residues. CDR1 and CDR2 (germline): ENHRY, SYGVKD. DNA of the CDR3: TGTGCCATCAGTGAGTCTCGGGACAGTTACTCCTACGAGCAGTACTTC. This translates into CAISESRDSYSYEQYF.

This chain joins TRBV29-1 and TRBJ1-2, with 7 bases matching TRBD1. CDR3 size: 11 residues. The germline V gene encodes CDR1 SQVTM and CDR2 ANQGSEA. V lost 3 bases and J lost 7; bases outside the gene matches: 2. The CDR3 loop reads CSVEPGGGYTF. The CDR3 DNA is TGCAGCGTTGAGCCAGGGGGTGGCTACACCTTC.

This clonotype was detected a few times. This CDR3 is CASSPALGNYEQYF. CDR3 DNA sequence: TGTGCCAGCAGTCCCGCATTGGGGAACTACGAGCAGTACTTC. The V and J genes are TRBV27 and TRBJ2-7; D not resolved. The CDR3 contains 14 residues. V was trimmed by 5 bases and J by 3 bases, leaving 14 bases between them. Germline V gives CDR1 MNHEY, CDR2 SMNVEV (reference sequence).

V gene TRBV9 combines with J gene TRBJ2-1, with D tentatively TRBD2 (7 bases). Trimming removed 0 bases at V and 6 bases at J, with 16 bases between. The CDR3 is 16 amino acids. The germline V gene encodes CDR1 SGDLS and CDR2 YYNGEE. The CDR3 loop reads CASSVGGGGPLNEQFF. The CDR3 bases are TGTGCCAGCAGCGTAGGAGGGGGGGGGCCCCTCAATGAGCAGTTCTTC.

V gene TRBV11-2 combines with J gene TRBJ1-1; D perhaps matches TRBD1 (6 bases). The CDR3 has 16 amino acids. The V gene lost 4 bases and the J gene lost 4 bases, with 19 bases spanning the gap. Looked up from germline, CDR1 is SGHAT and CDR2 is FQNNGV. The chain's CDR3 is CASSWIYRESGTEAFF. The CDR3 DNA is TGTGCCAGCAGCTGGATCTACAGGGAATCGGGCACTGAAGCTTTCTTT.

This sequence joins TRBV9 and TRBJ2-3; maybe TRBD1 (7 bases). In germline, CDR1 is SGDLS, CDR2 YYNGEE. The CDR3 has 14 amino acids. V lost 3 bases, J lost 6 bases, and 14 bases lay in between. The CDR3 loop is CASSGGTAEDTQYF. As DNA, the CDR3 is TGTGCCAGCAGCGGCGGGACAGCCGAGGATACGCAGTATTTT.

This chain joins TRBV27 and TRBJ2-7, with 9 bases that match TRBD2. This CDR3 has 13 amino acids. V dropped 0 bases and J dropped 7; count of bases not matched to a gene: 1. CDR1 and CDR2 (germline): MNHEY, SMNVEV (reference sequence). The CDR3 DNA reads TGTGCCAGCAGTTTATCGGCGGGGGGGGAGCAGTACTTC. Translation gives CASSLSAGGEQYF.